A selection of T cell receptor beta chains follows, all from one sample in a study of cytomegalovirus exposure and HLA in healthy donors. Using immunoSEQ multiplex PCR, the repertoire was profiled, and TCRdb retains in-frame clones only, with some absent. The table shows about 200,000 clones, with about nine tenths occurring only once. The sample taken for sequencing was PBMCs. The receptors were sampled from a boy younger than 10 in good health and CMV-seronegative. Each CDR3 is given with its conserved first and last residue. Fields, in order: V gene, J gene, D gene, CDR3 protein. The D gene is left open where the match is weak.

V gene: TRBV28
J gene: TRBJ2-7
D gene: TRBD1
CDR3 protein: CASSTLTGDPYEQYF

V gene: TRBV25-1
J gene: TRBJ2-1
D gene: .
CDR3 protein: CASSALYNEQFF

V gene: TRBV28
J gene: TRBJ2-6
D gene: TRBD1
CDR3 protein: CASRSQGQNTGANVLTF

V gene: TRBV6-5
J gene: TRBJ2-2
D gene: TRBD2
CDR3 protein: CASSYREGTGELFF

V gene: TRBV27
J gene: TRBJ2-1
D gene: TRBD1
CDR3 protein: CASTRGTGLYNEQFF

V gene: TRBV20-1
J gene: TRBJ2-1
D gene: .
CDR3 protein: CSARLLEQFF

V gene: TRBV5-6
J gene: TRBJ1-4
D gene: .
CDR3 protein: CASSFPAGQGKLFF

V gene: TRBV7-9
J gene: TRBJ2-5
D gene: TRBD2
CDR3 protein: CASSLGGDQETQYF

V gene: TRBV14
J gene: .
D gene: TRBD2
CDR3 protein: CASSRSGTHLFYEQYF

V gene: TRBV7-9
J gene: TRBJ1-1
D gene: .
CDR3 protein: CASSGWEGGNTEAFF

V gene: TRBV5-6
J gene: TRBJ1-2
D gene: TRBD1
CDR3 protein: CASSFGQDPGYTF

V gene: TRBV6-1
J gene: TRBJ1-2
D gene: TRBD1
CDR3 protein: CASRTRTGVGYTF

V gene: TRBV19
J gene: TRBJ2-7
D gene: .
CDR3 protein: CASSIGARYEQYF

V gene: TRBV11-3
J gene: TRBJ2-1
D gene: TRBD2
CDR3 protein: CASSLEWSGAYNEQFF

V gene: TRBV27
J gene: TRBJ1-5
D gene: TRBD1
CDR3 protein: CASSYDRAGNQPQHF

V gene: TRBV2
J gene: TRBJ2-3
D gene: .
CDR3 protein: CASGESPGGGDTQYF

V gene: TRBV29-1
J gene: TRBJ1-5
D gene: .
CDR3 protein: CSVGGPPGDQPQHF

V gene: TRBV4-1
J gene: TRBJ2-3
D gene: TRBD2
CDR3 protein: CASSQLSGGGDTQYF

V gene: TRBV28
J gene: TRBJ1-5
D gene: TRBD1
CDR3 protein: CASSTGDDSNQPQHF

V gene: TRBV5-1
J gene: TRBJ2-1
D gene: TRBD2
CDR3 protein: CASSLWAGGRNEQFF

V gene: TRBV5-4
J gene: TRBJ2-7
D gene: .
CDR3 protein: CASSFEDYEQYF

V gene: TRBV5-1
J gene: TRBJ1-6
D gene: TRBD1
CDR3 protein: CASSAGQGPLHF

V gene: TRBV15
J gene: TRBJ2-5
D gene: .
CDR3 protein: CATSYPGGPEETQYF

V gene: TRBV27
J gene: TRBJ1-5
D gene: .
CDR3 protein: CASSLWAGAGLQPQHF

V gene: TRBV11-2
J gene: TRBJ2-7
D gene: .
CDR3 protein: CASSLAGYEQYF

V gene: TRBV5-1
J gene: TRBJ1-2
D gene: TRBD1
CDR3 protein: CASSEPGQGQTNYGYTF

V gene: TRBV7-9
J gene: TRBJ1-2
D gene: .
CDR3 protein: CSSSLRNWFRGSNYGYTF

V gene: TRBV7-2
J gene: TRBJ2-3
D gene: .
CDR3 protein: CASSARSRRDTQYF

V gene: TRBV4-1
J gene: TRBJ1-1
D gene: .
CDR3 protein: CASSQAQISWDTEAFF

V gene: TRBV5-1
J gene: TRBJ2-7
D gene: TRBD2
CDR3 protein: CASRGLATSYEQYF

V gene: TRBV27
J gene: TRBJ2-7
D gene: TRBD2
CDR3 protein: CASSPGGGAFPFSYEQYF

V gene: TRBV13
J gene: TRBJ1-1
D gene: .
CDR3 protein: CASSSGDAEAFF

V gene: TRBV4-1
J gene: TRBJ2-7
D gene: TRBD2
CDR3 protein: CASSQEGLAGTYEQYF

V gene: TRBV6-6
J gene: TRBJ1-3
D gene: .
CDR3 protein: CASRPGTDYSGNTIYF

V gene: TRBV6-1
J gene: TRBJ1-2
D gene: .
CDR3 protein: CACQTERRGYTF

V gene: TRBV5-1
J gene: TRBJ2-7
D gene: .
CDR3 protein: CASSMEGGLSEQYF

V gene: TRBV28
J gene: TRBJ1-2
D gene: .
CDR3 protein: CASSSGRDGYTF

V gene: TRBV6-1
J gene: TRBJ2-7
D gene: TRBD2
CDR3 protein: CASNSGGTSYEQYF

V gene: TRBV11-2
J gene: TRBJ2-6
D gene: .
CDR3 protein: CASSLRFLAGTGANVLTF

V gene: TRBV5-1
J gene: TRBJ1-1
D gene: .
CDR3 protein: CASSVAGSTSEAFF

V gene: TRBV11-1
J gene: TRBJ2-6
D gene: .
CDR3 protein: CASSLAQTSWANVLTF

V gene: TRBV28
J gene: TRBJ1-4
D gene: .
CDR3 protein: CASSWGGNEKLFF

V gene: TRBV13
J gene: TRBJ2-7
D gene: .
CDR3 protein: CASSHRVYEQYF

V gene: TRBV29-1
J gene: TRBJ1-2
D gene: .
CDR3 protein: CSASSIPGTHNCGYTF

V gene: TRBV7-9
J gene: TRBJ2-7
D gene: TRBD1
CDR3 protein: CASSSPSGTEAYEQYF

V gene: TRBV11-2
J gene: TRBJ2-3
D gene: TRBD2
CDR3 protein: CASSLVVGSGVFRTDTQYF

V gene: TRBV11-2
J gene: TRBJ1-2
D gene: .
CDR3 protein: CAIGGRPWDALGVGYTF

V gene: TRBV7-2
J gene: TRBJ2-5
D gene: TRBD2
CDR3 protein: CASSLGLAGGLGETQYF